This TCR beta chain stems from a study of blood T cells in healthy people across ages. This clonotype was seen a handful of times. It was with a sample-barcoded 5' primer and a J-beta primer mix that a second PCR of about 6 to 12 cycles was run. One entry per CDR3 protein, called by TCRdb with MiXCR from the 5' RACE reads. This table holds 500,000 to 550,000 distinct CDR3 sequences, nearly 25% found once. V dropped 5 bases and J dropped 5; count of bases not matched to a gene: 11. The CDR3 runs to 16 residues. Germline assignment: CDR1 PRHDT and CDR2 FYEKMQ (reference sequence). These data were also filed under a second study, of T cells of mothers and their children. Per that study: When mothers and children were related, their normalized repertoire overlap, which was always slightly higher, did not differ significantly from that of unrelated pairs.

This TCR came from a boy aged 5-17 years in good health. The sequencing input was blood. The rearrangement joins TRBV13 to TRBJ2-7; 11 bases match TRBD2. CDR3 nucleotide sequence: TGTGCCAGCAGCCGCAGGATCGCTAGCGGGAGGAACGAGCAGTACTTC. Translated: CASSRRIASGRNEQYF.